This T cell receptor (beta chain) is drawn from a study of cytomegalovirus exposure and HLA in healthy donors. Study results and caveats: Cytomegalovirus association was assigned to about 150 TCR beta chains. Later analysis identified about 15,000 TCR beta sequences associated with HLA alleles, using a false discovery rate threshold of 0.05. A previous analysis found most TCR beta V segments productive roughly 90% or roughly 30% of the time. Later on, a genetic analysis was performed. It linked a missense variant in DCLRE1C with V- and J-gene trimming of TCR beta.

The primer mix had 60 Vbeta and 13 Jbeta primers. Using immunoSEQ multiplex PCR, the repertoire was profiled, and TCRdb retains in-frame clones only, with some absent. The sample carries 170,000 or so clones, roughly 80% recorded once. With respect to this clone: Its antigen is currently unknown.

The CDR3 runs 14 residues. The germline CDR1 and CDR2 sequences are SGHAT and FQNNGV. Trimming removed 2 bases from V and 2 bases from J, with 8 bases in between. This TCR came from a man between 60 and 75 years old in good health and CMV-seronegative. The chain has TRBV11-2 and TRBJ2-3; no firm D call. Material for sequencing was PBMCs. CDR3 sequence reads: CASSLFQDTDTQYF. The CDR3 DNA reads as TGTGCCAGCAGCTTATTCCAGGACACAGATACGCAGTATTTT.